This T cell receptor (beta chain) was sequenced in a study of blood T cells in healthy people across ages. General study points: With donor CMV status unknown, expanded clonotype changes were possibly confounded.

In its sample, this clonotype was seen many times. Its antigen is not known. Through a sample-barcoded 5' primer and a J-beta primer mix, a second PCR was run for roughly 6 to 11 cycles. TCRdb reprocessed the 5' RACE reads via MiXCR and lists one record per CDR3 protein. The repertoire holds 1.5 million to 2 million distinct CDR3 sequences, with 35% to 50% as singletons. Healthy Russian Caucasian donors spanned ages 6 to 90 years. Germline CDR1 is SQVTM and CDR2 is ANQGSEA. This CDR3 contains 12 residues. Deletions cut 7 bases from V and 3 bases from J, with 13 bases between. The rearrangement joins TRBV29-1 to TRBJ2-7, with a weak D call TRBD1 (8 bases). The receptor was isolated from a human donor in good health. The source material was blood. CDR3 nucleotides: TGCAGCGGGGGAGGGACAGGCTACGAGCAGTACTTC. Protein sequence: CSGGGTGYEQYF.